The 14 T cell receptor beta chains below were found in one sample sequenced in a study of cytomegalovirus exposure and HLA in healthy donors. The PCR made use of 60 Vbeta and 13 Jbeta primers. Assay: immunoSEQ multiplex PCR; the TCRdb copy retains only in-frame clones and omits some. The sample spans 87,000 or so clones; the ten largest clones claim approximately 15%. Sequencing was done on a sample of PBMCs. The receptor source for this set is a man aged 45-65 years in good health and CMV-seropositive.

The chain recombines TRBV4-2 with TRBJ1-2; D is uncertain. This CDR3 spans 15 amino acids. The germline gives CDR1 LGHNA, CDR2 YNFKEQ. V lost 3 bases and J lost 3, with 14 bases in between. The CDR3 reads CASSQEFERYYGYTF. CDR3 sequence (DNA): TGTGCCAGCAGCCAGGAGTTCGAAAGGTACTATGGCTACACCTTC.

The V and J genes are TRBV5-1 and TRBJ2-1; TRBD2 aligns across 9 bases. The CDR3 loop spans 15 amino acids. Looked up from germline, CDR1 is SGHRS and CDR2 is YFSETQ. V lost 5 bases, J lost 5 bases, and 8 bases stayed unmatched. Here the CDR3 reads CASRSSGSRDNEQFF. CDR3 DNA sequence: TGCGCCAGCAGGAGTAGCGGGAGCAGAGACAATGAGCAGTTCTTC.

V and J are TRBV5-6 and TRBJ2-1; possibly TRBD1 for D (6 bases). The CDR3 spans 17 residues. The germline V and J ends were trimmed by 0 bases and 2 bases, with 15 bases remaining between them. CDR1 SGHDT and CDR2 YYEEEE come from the germline V gene. The chain's CDR3 is CASSLARSDSPYNEQFF. CDR3 in DNA: TGTGCCAGCAGCTTGGCCAGATCGGACAGCCCCTACAATGAGCAGTTCTTC.

The V call is TRBV6-5, the J call TRBJ1-1; 8 nucleotides match TRBD1. CDR1 MNHEY and CDR2 SVGAGI come from the germline V gene. V lost 9 bases and J lost 0; bases outside the gene matches: 3. CDR3 size: 13 residues. In nucleotides, the CDR3 is TGTGCCAGTGGACAGGGAATGAACACTGAAGCTTTCTTT. Protein: CASGQGMNTEAFF.

Remarks on this clone: This sample includes further DNA sequences coding for the same CDR3. The chain employs TRBV19 and TRBJ1-5; D remains ambiguous. The CDR3 consists of 15 residues. Trimming took off 3 bases at V and 4 bases at J, with 13 bases between the two ends. The germline V gene has CDR1 LNHDA and CDR2 SQIVND (reference sequence). CDR3 protein: CASSMGGLPNQPQHF. The CDR3 nucleotides are TGTGCCAGTAGTATGGGAGGACTCCCGAATCAGCCCCAGCATTTT.

The chain joins TRBV5-8 to TRBJ1-5; the match to TRBD1 covers 9 bases. The CDR3 is made up of 13 amino acids. The germline gives CDR1 SGHTS, CDR2 YDEGEE. With 7 bases clipped from V and 4 bases from J, the junction kept 3 bases outside the gene matches. The CDR3 coding sequence is TGTGCCAGCCGCGGACAGGGGAATCAGCCCCAGCATTTT. It translates to CASRGQGNQPQHF.

This rearrangement joins TRBV6-1 to TRBJ1-2; D perhaps matches TRBD1 (6 bases). Per germline, CDR1 MNHNS and CDR2 SASEGT. Trimming cost V 7 bases and J 4 bases, with 13 bases left between them. The length of the CDR3 is 13 residues. The CDR3 protein is CASTPQGFYGYTF. The DNA of the CDR3 is TGTGCCAGCACCCCACAGGGATTCTATGGCTACACCTTC.

The chain has TRBV7-2 and TRBJ1-1; no clear D. The germline gives CDR1 SGHTA, CDR2 FQGNSA. V was shortened by 4 bases and J by 0 bases, with 6 bases between the two germline ends. The CDR3 has 13 residues. The CDR3 DNA reads TGTGCCAGCAGCTCACAGATGAACACTGAAGCTTTCTTT. Translated, it gives CASSSQMNTEAFF.

As concerns this clone: Other DNA sequences from this sample encode an identical CDR3 as well. The rearrangement uses TRBV4-3 and TRBJ1-2, with 8 nucleotides matching TRBD1. Looked up from germline, CDR1 is LGHNA and CDR2 is YSLEER. Germline trimming cut 4 bases from V and 0 bases from J; bases unmatched to any gene: 4. This CDR3 has 15 residues. CDR3 residues: CASSLGQASNYGYTF. The CDR3 DNA reads as TGCGCCAGCAGCCTGGGACAGGCATCTAACTATGGCTACACCTTC.

The gene calls are TRBV9 and TRBJ1-5, with D unresolved. This CDR3 spans 14 amino acids. Trimming stripped 3 bases from V and 1 base from J, with 8 bases between. CDR1 SGDLS and CDR2 YYNGEE come from the germline V gene. Here the CDR3 DNA reads TGTGCCAGCAGCGCAAGCGGGAGCAATCAGCCCCAGCATTTT. Translation: CASSASGSNQPQHF.

This rearrangement joins TRBV5-1 to TRBJ2-2, with D possibly being TRBD1 (5 bases). The CDR3 has 14 residues. Germline values: CDR1 SGHRS, CDR2 YFSETQ. V was clipped by 7 bases and J by 0 bases, with 10 bases between them. For the CDR3, the DNA is TGCGCCAGCTTCGACAGAACGAACACCGGGGAGCTGTTTTTT. Its translation: CASFDRTNTGELFF.

J is TRBJ2-2 and V is TRBV10-3; D may be TRBD1 (6 bases). V was pared by 6 bases and J by 2 bases, with 16 bases between. The V gene's germline CDR1 is ENHRY and CDR2 SYGVKD. The CDR3 totals 16 residues. For the CDR3, the DNA is TGTGCCATCAGGCCCGGGACAAACCATAACACCGGGGAGCTGTTTTTT. Protein product: CAIRPGTNHNTGELFF.

The chain couples TRBV7-9 to TRBJ1-1; perhaps TRBD1 as D (6 bases). CDR3 length: 14 amino acids. V lost 5 bases to trimming and J lost 1 base, with 11 bases between them. Germline lookup yields CDR1 SEHNR and CDR2 FQNEAQ (reference sequence). This CDR3 reads CASSMGQQNTEAFF. In nucleotides, the CDR3 is TGTGCCAGCAGCATGGGACAACAGAACACTGAAGCTTTCTTT.

The chain couples TRBV18 to TRBJ2-7; 7 nucleotides line up with TRBD2. Trimming removed 2 bases from V and 5 bases from J; junction bases left unmatched: 9. Germline V gene sequence: CDR1 KGHSH, CDR2 LQKENI. The CDR3 has 15 amino acids. The CDR3 DNA reads as TGTGCCAGCTCACCAACGGCGGGAGTTGGAAACGAGCAGTACGTC. Amino acid sequence: CASSPTAGVGNEQYV.